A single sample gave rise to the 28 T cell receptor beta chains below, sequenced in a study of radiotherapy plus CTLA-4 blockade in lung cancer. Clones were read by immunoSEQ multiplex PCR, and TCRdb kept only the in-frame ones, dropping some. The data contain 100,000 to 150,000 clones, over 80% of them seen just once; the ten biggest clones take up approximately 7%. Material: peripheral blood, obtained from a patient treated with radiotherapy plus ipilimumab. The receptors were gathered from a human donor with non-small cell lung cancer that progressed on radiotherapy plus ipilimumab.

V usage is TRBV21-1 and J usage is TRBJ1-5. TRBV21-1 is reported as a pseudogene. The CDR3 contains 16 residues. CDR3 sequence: CASSKGRGRGNQPQHF. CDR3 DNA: TGTGCCAGCAGCAAAGGGAGAGGTCGGGGCAATCAGCCCCAGCATTTT.

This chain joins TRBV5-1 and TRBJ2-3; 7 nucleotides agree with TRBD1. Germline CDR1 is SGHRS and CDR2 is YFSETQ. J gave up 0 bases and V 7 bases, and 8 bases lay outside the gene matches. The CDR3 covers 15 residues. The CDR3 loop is CASRETGLSTDTQYF. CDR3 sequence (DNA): TGCGCCAGCCGCGAGACAGGGTTAAGCACAGATACGCAGTATTTT.

The CDR3 sequence is CASSSQMNTEAFF. The CDR3 nucleotides are TGTGCCAGCAGCTCCCAGATGAACACTGAAGCTTTCTTT. The chain joins TRBV7-6 to TRBJ1-1; no definite D call. The CDR3 consists of 13 residues. Trimming took 4 bases from V and 0 from J, leaving 6 bases between them. From germline, CDR1 is SGHVS and CDR2 FNYEAQ.

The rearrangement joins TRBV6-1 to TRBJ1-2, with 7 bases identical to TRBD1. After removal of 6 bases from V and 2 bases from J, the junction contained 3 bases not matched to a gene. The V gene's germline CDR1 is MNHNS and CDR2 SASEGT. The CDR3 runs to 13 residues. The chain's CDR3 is CASRKDRNYGYTF. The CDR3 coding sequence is TGTGCCAGCAGAAAGGACAGGAACTATGGCTACACCTTC.

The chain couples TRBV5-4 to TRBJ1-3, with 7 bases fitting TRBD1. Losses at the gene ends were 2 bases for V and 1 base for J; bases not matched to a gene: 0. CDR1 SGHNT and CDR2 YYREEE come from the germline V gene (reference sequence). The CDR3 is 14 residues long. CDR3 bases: TGTGCCAGCAGCTTACAGGGGTCTGGAAACACCATATATTTT. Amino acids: CASSLQGSGNTIYF.

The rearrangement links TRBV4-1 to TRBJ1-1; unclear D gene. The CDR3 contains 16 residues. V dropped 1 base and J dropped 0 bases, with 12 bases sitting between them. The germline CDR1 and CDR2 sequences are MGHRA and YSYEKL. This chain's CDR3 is CASSQAVSRMNTEAFF. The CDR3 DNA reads TGCGCCAGCAGCCAAGCGGTTAGCCGCATGAACACTGAAGCTTTCTTT.

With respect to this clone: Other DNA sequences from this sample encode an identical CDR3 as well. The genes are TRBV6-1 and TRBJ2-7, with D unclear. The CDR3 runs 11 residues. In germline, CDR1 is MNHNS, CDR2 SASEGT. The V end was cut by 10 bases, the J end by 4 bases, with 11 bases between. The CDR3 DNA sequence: TGTGCCACCTCATGGGTTTACGAGCAGTACTTC. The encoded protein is CATSWVYEQYF.

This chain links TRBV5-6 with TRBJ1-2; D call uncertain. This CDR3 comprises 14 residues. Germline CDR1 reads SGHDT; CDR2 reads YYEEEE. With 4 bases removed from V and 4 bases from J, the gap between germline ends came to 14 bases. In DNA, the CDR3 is TGTGCCAGCAGCCCAGTCCGAAGCCCCTATGGCTACACCTTC. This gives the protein CASSPVRSPYGYTF.

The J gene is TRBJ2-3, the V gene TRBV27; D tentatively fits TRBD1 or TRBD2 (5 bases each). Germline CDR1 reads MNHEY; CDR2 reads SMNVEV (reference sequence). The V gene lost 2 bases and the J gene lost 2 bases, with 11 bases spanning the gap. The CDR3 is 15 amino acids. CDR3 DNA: TGTGCCAGCAGTTTAGAGGGACGGAACACAGATACGCAGTATTTT. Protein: CASSLEGRNTDTQYF.

The CDR3 DNA sequence: TGCGCCAGCAGCTTGATGTCTGGGTGGGGATCCTACAATGAGCAGTTCTTC. This sequence encodes CASSLMSGWGSYNEQFF. J is TRBJ2-1 and V is TRBV5-1; D gene ambiguous. CDR1 and CDR2 from the germline V gene are SGHRS and YFSETQ. CDR3 length: 17 amino acids. V was shortened by 1 base and J by 1 base, with 15 bases between the two germline ends.

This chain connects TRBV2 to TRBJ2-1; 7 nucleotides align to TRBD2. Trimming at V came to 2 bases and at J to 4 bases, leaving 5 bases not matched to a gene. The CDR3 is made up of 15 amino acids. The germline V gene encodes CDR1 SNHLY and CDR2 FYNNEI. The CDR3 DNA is TGTGCCAGCAGTGAACCGACGGGGGGATACAATGAGCAGTTCTTC. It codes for CASSEPTGGYNEQFF.

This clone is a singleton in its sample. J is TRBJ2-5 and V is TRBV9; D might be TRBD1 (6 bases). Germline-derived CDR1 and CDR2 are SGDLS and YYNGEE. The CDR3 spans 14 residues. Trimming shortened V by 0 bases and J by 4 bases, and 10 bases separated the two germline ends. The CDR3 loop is CASSVDWGLETQYF. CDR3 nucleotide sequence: TGTGCCAGCAGCGTAGATTGGGGGCTAGAGACCCAGTACTTC.

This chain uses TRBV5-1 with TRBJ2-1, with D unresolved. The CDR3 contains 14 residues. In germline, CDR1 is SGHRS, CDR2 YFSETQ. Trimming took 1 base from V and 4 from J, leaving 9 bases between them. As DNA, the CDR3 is TGCGCCAGCAGCTTGTTGGGCGATTACAATGAGCAGTTCTTC. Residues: CASSLLGDYNEQFF. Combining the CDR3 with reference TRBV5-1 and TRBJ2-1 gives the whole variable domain KAGVTQTPRYLIKTRGQQVTLSCSPISGHRSVSWYQQTPGQGLQFLFEYFSETQRNKGNFPGRFSGRQFSNSRSEMNVSTLELGDSALYLCASSLLGDYNEQFFGPGTRLTVL.

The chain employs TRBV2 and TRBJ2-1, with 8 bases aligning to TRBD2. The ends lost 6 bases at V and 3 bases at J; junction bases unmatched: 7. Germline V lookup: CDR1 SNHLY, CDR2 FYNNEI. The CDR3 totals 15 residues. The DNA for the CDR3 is TGTGCCAGCAGGATTGGCGGGGGGATCTACAATGAGCAGTTCTTC. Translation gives CASRIGGGIYNEQFF.

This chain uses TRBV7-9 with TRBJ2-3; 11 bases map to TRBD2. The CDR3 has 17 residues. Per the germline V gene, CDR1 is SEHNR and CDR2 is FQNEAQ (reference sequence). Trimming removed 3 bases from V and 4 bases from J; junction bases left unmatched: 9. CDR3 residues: CASSFKIAGGPPDTQYF. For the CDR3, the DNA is TGTGCCAGCAGCTTCAAAATAGCGGGAGGGCCTCCAGATACGCAGTATTTT.

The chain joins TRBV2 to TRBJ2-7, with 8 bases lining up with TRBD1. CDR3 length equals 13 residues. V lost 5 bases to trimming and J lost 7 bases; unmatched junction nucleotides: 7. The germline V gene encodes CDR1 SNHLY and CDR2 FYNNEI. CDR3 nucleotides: TGTGCCAGCAGTCCCCAGGGGGCAGGGGAGCAGTACTTC. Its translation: CASSPQGAGEQYF. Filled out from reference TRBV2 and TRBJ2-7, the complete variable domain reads EPEVTQTPSHQVTQMGQEVILRCVPISNHLYFYWYRQILGQKVEFLVSFYNNEISEKSEIFDDQFSVERPDGSNFTLKIRSTKLEDSAMYFCASSPQGAGEQYFGPGTRLTVT.

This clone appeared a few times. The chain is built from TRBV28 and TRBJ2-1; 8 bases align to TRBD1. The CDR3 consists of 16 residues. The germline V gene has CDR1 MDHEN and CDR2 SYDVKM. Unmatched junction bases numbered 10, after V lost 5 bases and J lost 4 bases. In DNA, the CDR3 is TGTGCCAGCAGTCCCCAGGGCAGGGGGCCTTACAATGAGCAGTTCTTC. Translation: CASSPQGRGPYNEQFF.

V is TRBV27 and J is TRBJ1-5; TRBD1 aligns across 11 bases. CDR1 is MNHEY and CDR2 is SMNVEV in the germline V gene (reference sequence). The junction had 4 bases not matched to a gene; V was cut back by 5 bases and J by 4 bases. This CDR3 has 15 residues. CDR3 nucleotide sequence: TGTGCCAGCAGTAAGGGACAGGGGGAAAATCAGCCCCAGCATTTT. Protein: CASSKGQGENQPQHF.

The CDR3 nucleotides are TGTGCCACCCGACTTGTTCTCTACGAGCAGTACTTC. This encodes CATRLVLYEQYF. The V call is TRBV2, the J call TRBJ2-7; no clear D gene. This CDR3 is built from 12 residues. V was pared by 10 bases and J by 3 bases, with 13 bases between. Per the germline V gene, CDR1 is SNHLY and CDR2 is FYNNEI. The whole variable domain, remainder taken from reference TRBV2 and TRBJ2-7, is EPEVTQTPSHQVTQMGQEVILRCVPISNHLYFYWYRQILGQKVEFLVSFYNNEISEKSEIFDDQFSVERPDGSNFTLKIRSTKLEDSAMYFCATRLVLYEQYFGPGTRLTVT.

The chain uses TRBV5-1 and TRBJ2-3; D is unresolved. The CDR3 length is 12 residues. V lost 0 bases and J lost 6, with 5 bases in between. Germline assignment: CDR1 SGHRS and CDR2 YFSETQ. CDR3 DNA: TGCGCCAGCAGCTTGGCCGTGGATACGCAGTATTTT. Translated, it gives CASSLAVDTQYF.

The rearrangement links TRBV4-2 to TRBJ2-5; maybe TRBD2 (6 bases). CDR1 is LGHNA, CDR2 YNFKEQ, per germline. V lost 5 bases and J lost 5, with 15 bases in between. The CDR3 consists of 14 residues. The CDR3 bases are TGTGCCAGCAGCTCGGGGGTAGAGAGGGAGACCCAGTACTTC. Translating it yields CASSSGVERETQYF.

The CDR3 region has the DNA TGCAGCGCTCTTGAGGCCTCAGGGGGCTATGGCTACACCTTC. Translating it yields CSALEASGGYGYTF. This rearrangement joins TRBV29-1 to TRBJ1-2, with 7 nucleotides matching TRBD1. CDR3 length: 14 residues. Germline V gene sequence: CDR1 SQVTM, CDR2 ANQGSEA. With 7 bases clipped from V and 4 bases from J, the junction kept 12 bases outside the gene matches. Supplemented by reference TRBV29-1 and TRBJ1-2, the full variable domain reads SAVISQKPSRDICQRGTSLTIQCQVDSQVTMMFWYRQQPGQSLTLIATANQGSEATYESGFVIDKFPISRPNLTFSTLTVSNMSPEDSSIYLCSALEASGGYGYTFGSGTRLTVV.

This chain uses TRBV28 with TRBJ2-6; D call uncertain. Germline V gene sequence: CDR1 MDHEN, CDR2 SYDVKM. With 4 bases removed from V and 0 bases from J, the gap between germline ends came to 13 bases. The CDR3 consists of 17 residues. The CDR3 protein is CASSSPLGRSGANVLTF. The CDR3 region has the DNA TGTGCCAGCAGTTCCCCCTTAGGGCGCTCTGGGGCCAACGTCCTGACTTTC.

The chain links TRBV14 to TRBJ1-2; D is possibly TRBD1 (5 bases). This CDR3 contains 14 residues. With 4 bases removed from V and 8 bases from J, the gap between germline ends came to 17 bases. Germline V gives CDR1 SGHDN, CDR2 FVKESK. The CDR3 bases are TGTGCCAGCAGCCGATGGGAAGGGGTAGAGGGCTACACCTTC. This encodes CASSRWEGVEGYTF.

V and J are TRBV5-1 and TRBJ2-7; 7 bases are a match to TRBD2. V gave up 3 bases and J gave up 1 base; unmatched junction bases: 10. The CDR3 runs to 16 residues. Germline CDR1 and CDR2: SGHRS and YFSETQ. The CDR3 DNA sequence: TGCGCCAGCAGCTCAGGGCTAGCGGCAAAATCCTACGAGCAGTACTTC. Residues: CASSSGLAAKSYEQYF.

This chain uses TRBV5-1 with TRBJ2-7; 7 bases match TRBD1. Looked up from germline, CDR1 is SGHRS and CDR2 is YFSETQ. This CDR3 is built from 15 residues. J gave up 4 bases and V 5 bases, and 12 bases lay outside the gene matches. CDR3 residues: CASRFGDSRDYEQYF. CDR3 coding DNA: TGCGCCAGCAGATTCGGGGACAGTCGAGATTACGAGCAGTACTTC.

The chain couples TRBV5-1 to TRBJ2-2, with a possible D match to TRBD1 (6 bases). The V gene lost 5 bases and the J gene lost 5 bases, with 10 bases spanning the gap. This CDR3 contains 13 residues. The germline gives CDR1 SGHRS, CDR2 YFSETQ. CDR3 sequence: CASSNTGTGELFF. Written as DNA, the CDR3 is TGCGCCAGCAGTAATACAGGGACCGGGGAGCTGTTTTTT.

CDR3 bases: TGTGCCAGCAGCCGTAGGGAGGTGGGGCTAGGGCATGGCTACACCTTC. Translating it yields CASSRREVGLGHGYTF. The chain carries TRBV5-6 and TRBJ1-2; a weak D match, TRBD1 (5 bases). CDR3 size: 16 residues. V was trimmed by 4 bases and J by 6 bases, leaving 22 bases between them. Looked up from germline, CDR1 is SGHDT and CDR2 is YYEEEE. Full variable domain (rest looked up from reference TRBV5-6 and TRBJ1-2): DAGVTQSPTHLIKTRGQQVTLRCSPKSGHDTVSWYQQALGQGPQFIFQYYEEEERQRGNFPDRFSGHQFPNYSSELNVNALLLGDSALYLCASSRREVGLGHGYTFGSGTRLTVV.